The 31 T cell receptor beta chains reported below all come from one sample, sequenced in a study of Ad26.COV2.S vaccination and SARS-CoV-2 variants. Sequencing used immunoSEQ multiplex PCR; TCRdb keeps in-frame clones, though not all of them. The sample lists about 350,000 clones; around 89% were seen once. Treatment denoted: 15 to 20 received Ad26.COV2.S at low or high dose, single or two shots; several received placebo; per-sample allocation not given. Collection of samples fell on day 63 after the first vaccine or placebo injection. The sample here was peripheral blood, taken in a trial of Ad26.COV2.S vaccine versus placebo. These receptors were taken from a person aged 18-65 years who received the Ad26.COV2.S COVID-19 vaccine or a placebo.

The chain carries TRBV3-1 (or the pseudogene TRBV3-2) and TRBJ2-3; 14 bases match TRBD2. With 4 bases clipped from V and 7 bases from J, the junction kept 7 bases outside the gene matches. This CDR3 is built from 16 residues. Germline V gene data show CDR1 as LGHDT and CDR2 as YNNKEL (reference sequence). CDR3 DNA sequence: TGTGCCAGCAGCCGCCGACTAGCGGGAGGGCCCTATACGCAGTATTTT. Amino acids: CASSRRLAGGPYTQYF.

Written as DNA, the CDR3 is TGCAGCGTCGGACAGGGCCGGGAGCAGCCCCAGCATTTT. It yields the protein CSVGQGREQPQHF. The V gene is TRBV29-1, the J gene TRBJ1-5; TRBD1 matches at 8 bases. The CDR3 covers 13 residues. Germline lookup yields CDR1 SQVTM and CDR2 ANQGSEA. With 6 bases clipped from V and 7 bases from J, the junction kept 8 bases outside the gene matches.

The chain carries TRBV28 and TRBJ2-2; no reliable D call. Trimming shortened V by 0 bases and J by 5 bases, and 7 bases separated the two germline ends. Germline V gives CDR1 MDHEN, CDR2 SYDVKM. This CDR3 comprises 14 residues. The CDR3 DNA reads as TGTGCCAGCAGTTTATGGGGGTTGACCGGGGAGCTGTTTTTT. It specifies CASSLWGLTGELFF.

The chain joins TRBV4-2 to TRBJ2-7; a possible D gene is TRBD1 (5 bases). The CDR3 runs 12 residues. Germline CDR1 LGHNA, CDR2 YNFKEQ. The ends were cut back, 5 bases at V and 1 base at J, with 6 bases in the middle. CDR3 residues: CASSDRSYEQYF. In nucleotides, the CDR3 is TGTGCCAGCAGCGACAGATCCTACGAGCAGTACTTC.

The V gene is TRBV27, the J gene TRBJ2-7; D remains unclear. Germline-derived CDR1 and CDR2 are MNHEY and SMNVEV (reference sequence). V was cut by 2 bases and J by 1 base, with 12 bases left in between. CDR3 size: 15 residues. The chain's CDR3 is CASSLTLDASYEQYF. In DNA form, the CDR3 reads TGTGCCAGCAGTTTAACCTTGGACGCGTCCTACGAGCAGTACTTC.

The chain recombines TRBV19 with TRBJ2-7; the match to TRBD1 covers 9 bases. V lost 10 bases and J lost 1; bases outside the gene matches: 5. Germline V gene data show CDR1 as LNHDA and CDR2 as SQIVND (reference sequence). The CDR3 sequence is 13 residues long. The CDR3 sequence is CATSQGASYEQYF. CDR3 coding DNA: TGTGCCACCTCACAGGGGGCGTCCTACGAGCAGTACTTC.

This sequence joins TRBV9 and TRBJ1-2, with a weak D call TRBD1 (5 bases). Germline lookup yields CDR1 SGDLS and CDR2 YYNGEE. This CDR3 comprises 16 residues. V shed 0 bases and J shed 7 bases, with 19 bases lying between them. CDR3 nucleotide sequence: TGTGCCAGCAGCGTAGTGGGGGTAGGGGATGCGCGTGGCTACACCTTC. Protein: CASSVVGVGDARGYTF.

The chain uses TRBV6-6 and TRBJ2-7; perhaps D is TRBD1 or TRBD2 (5 bases each). Germline CDR1 and CDR2: MNHNY and SVGAGI (reference sequence). The CDR3 totals 14 residues. V was clipped by 6 bases and J by 4 bases, with 16 bases between them. CDR3 loop: CASRKSGRIYEQYF. CDR3 nucleotides: TGTGCCAGCAGAAAATCGGGACGGATTTACGAGCAGTACTTC.

The chain uses TRBV6-5 and TRBJ2-5, with a possible D match to TRBD1 (6 bases). The CDR3 loop spans 14 amino acids. Trimming cost V 7 bases and J 2 bases, with 14 bases left between them. CDR1 is MNHEY and CDR2 is SVGAGI in the germline V gene. CDR3 protein: CASMRDRNQETQYF. The CDR3 nucleotides are TGTGCCAGCATGAGAGACAGGAATCAAGAGACCCAGTACTTC.

This clone was picked up a small number of times. This chain connects TRBV7-6 to TRBJ1-4; tentative D call: TRBD1 (5 bases). Trimming removed 5 bases from V and 8 bases from J, with 18 bases in between. The CDR3 totals 15 residues. Looked up from germline, CDR1 is SGHVS and CDR2 is FNYEAQ. The CDR3, as DNA: TGTGCCAGCAGCCCTGTCGACAGAGTTGAGGAAAAACTGTTTTTT. This encodes CASSPVDRVEEKLFF.

This clone was seen once. V gene TRBV4-1 combines with J gene TRBJ2-3; 7 nucleotides agree with TRBD2. Per germline, CDR1 MGHRA and CDR2 YSYEKL. This CDR3 comprises 17 residues. V was clipped by 1 base and J by 4 bases; unmatched bases: 11. For the CDR3, the DNA is TGCGCCAGCAGCCAAGCCACCCGAAGCGGGATCTCAGATACGCAGTATTTT. Protein: CASSQATRSGISDTQYF.

The chain joins TRBV5-6 to TRBJ2-5, with D perhaps TRBD1 or TRBD2 (5 bases each). This CDR3 contains 14 residues. The germline V and J ends were trimmed by 5 bases and 3 bases, with 14 bases remaining between them. Germline V CDR1 and CDR2: SGHDT, YYEEEE. The CDR3 DNA follows: TGTGCCAGCAGTATCCCGGGACCCGAAGAGACCCAGTACTTC. Translated: CASSIPGPEETQYF.

The rearrangement joins TRBV3-1 (or the pseudogene TRBV3-2) to TRBJ2-2, with D possibly called TRBD1 or TRBD2 (5 bases each). The CDR3 is made up of 15 amino acids. CDR1 is LGHDT, CDR2 YNNKEL, per germline (reference sequence). V was pared by 2 bases and J by 5 bases, with 12 bases between. CDR3: CASSQISEGTGELFF. The CDR3 bases are TGTGCCAGCAGCCAAATCTCCGAGGGGACCGGGGAGCTGTTTTTT.

V is TRBV28 and J is TRBJ1-1, with D hard to call. The germline V and J ends were trimmed by 7 bases and 2 bases, with 17 bases remaining between them. Per germline, CDR1 MDHEN and CDR2 SYDVKM. There are 15 residues in the CDR3. The CDR3 reads CASIPSVSGNTEAFF. The CDR3 nucleotides are TGTGCCAGCATTCCTTCCGTGAGTGGTAACACTGAAGCTTTCTTT.

The gene calls are TRBV20-1 and TRBJ2-1; 8 bases are shared with TRBD1. Germline V gene data show CDR1 as DFQATT and CDR2 as SNEGSKA (reference sequence). V lost 3 bases and J lost 8; bases outside the gene matches: 0. This CDR3 spans 11 amino acids. This CDR3 reads CSARTGDEQFF. The CDR3 region has the DNA TGCAGTGCTAGGACAGGGGATGAGCAGTTCTTC.

The chain employs TRBV4-1 and TRBJ1-4; 8 bases map to TRBD1. V lost 1 base to trimming and J lost 2 bases; unmatched junction nucleotides: 3. The CDR3 contains 16 residues. The germline V gene encodes CDR1 MGHRA and CDR2 YSYEKL. The CDR3 is CASSQGQGRTNEKLFF. CDR3 in DNA: TGCGCCAGCAGCCAAGGACAGGGGAGGACTAATGAAAAACTGTTTTTT.

V gene TRBV5-4 combines with J gene TRBJ1-4, with D possibly being TRBD1 (5 bases). The CDR3 loop spans 14 amino acids. Between the trimmed V and J ends, which lost 4 bases and 0 bases, there was a span of 7 bases. The V gene's germline CDR1 is SGHNT and CDR2 YYREEE (reference sequence). The CDR3 here is CASSLTATNEKLFF. CDR3 DNA: TGTGCCAGCAGCCTGACAGCAACTAATGAAAAACTGTTTTTT. The variable domain in full, completed from reference TRBV5-4 and TRBJ1-4, reads ETGVTQSPTHLIKTRGQQVTLRCSSQSGHNTVSWYQQALGQGPQFIFQYYREEENGRGNFPPRFSGLQFPNYSSELNVNALELDDSALYLCASSLTATNEKLFFGSGTQLSVL.

The chain links TRBV4-2 to TRBJ1-6; D is undetermined. V dropped 0 bases and J dropped 9 bases, with 12 bases sitting between them. The CDR3 runs to 15 residues. The germline V gene encodes CDR1 LGHNA and CDR2 YNFKEQ. The CDR3 is CASSQDEAVSSPLHF. CDR3 bases: TGTGCCAGCAGCCAAGATGAGGCCGTTAGTTCACCCCTCCACTTT.

This clone was counted a single time. The chain combines TRBV28 with TRBJ1-1; no clear D. The CDR3 sequence is 16 residues long. The V and J ends lost 3 bases and 4 bases respectively, with 18 bases between them. Germline values: CDR1 MDHEN, CDR2 SYDVKM. The DNA of the CDR3 is TGTGCCAGCAGTTTCCGTTCCTATCGGATGGTCACTGAAGCTTTCTTT. It codes for CASSFRSYRMVTEAFF.

The chain links TRBV4-3 to TRBJ2-7; TRBD1 aligns across 9 bases. This CDR3 spans 14 amino acids. V trimming: 4 bases; J trimming: 4 bases; junction bases outside the gene matches: 5. Germline V gives CDR1 LGHNA, CDR2 YSLEER. CDR3 DNA sequence: TGCGCCAGCAGCCCGGGGACAGGGAAATACGAGCAGTACTTC. It specifies CASSPGTGKYEQYF.

This clone was counted between two and nine times. The chain carries TRBV7-8 and TRBJ2-7; TRBD2 matches at 8 bases. Unmatched junction bases numbered 15, after V lost 5 bases and J lost 3 bases. CDR3 length: 17 amino acids. Germline loops: CDR1 SGHVS, CDR2 FQNEAQ. CDR3 in DNA: TGTGCCAGCAGCACTCACCTCGAACTAGCGGATTACTACGAGCAGTACTTC. Protein sequence: CASSTHLELADYYEQYF.

The rearrangement uses TRBV27 and TRBJ2-2, with 8 bases that match TRBD2. In germline, CDR1 is MNHEY, CDR2 SMNVEV (reference sequence). This CDR3 is 16 amino acids long. Trimming at V came to 4 bases and at J to 1 base, leaving 5 bases not matched to a gene. Here the CDR3 reads CASSSPRGGNTGELFF. The CDR3 nucleotides are TGTGCCAGCAGTTCCCCTCGGGGGGGGAACACCGGGGAGCTGTTTTTT.

V is TRBV19 and J is TRBJ2-3; the match to TRBD2 covers 9 bases. The V gene's germline CDR1 is LNHDA and CDR2 SQIVND (reference sequence). The CDR3 consists of 15 residues. The junction had 6 bases not matched to a gene; V was cut back by 4 bases and J by 4 bases. CDR3 region: CASSRERGASDTQYF. CDR3 DNA: TGTGCCAGTAGTAGAGAGCGGGGGGCCTCAGATACGCAGTATTTT.

The rearrangement uses TRBV6-1 and TRBJ1-1, with D maybe TRBD1 (5 bases). Between the trimmed V and J ends, which lost 2 bases and 3 bases, there was a span of 10 bases. The CDR3 is 14 residues long. The germline V gene encodes CDR1 MNHNS and CDR2 SASEGT. CDR3 region: CASSEFGAYTEAFF. CDR3 DNA sequence: TGTGCCAGCAGTGAATTCGGGGCATACACTGAAGCTTTCTTT.

The V call is TRBV7-3, the J call TRBJ1-2; 9 bases align to TRBD1. The CDR3 loop spans 13 amino acids. V was pared by 3 bases and J by 4 bases, with 0 bases of the junction left unmatched. CDR1 and CDR2 from the germline V gene are SGHTA and FQGTGA. CDR3 DNA sequence: TGTGCCAGCAGCTTGACAGGGGGCTATGGCTACACCTTC. Translation: CASSLTGGYGYTF. The full variable domain, with the rest looked up from reference TRBV7-3 and TRBJ1-2, is GAGVSQTPSNKVTEKGKYVELRCDPISGHTALYWYRQSLGQGPEFLIYFQGTGAADDSGLPNDRFFAVRPEGSVSTLKIQRTERGDSAVYLCASSLTGGYGYTFGSGTRLTVV.

V is TRBV13 and J is TRBJ2-5; 9 nucleotides match TRBD1. CDR1 PRHDT and CDR2 FYEKMQ come from the germline V gene (reference sequence). This CDR3 has 16 residues. V was clipped by 5 bases and J by 5 bases; unmatched bases: 12. CDR3 loop: CASSRSGTGFLETQYF. Here the CDR3 DNA reads TGTGCCAGCAGCCGCTCTGGGACAGGGTTCCTCGAGACCCAGTACTTC.

This clone was counted a single time. This rearrangement joins TRBV2 to TRBJ2-3, with TRBD2 matching over 12 bases. From germline, CDR1 is SNHLY and CDR2 FYNNEI. The V gene end was trimmed by 5 bases and the J gene end by 0 bases; junction bases not matched to a gene: 6. This CDR3 region has 17 residues. This CDR3 is CASSRGLAGSSTDTQYF. The CDR3, as DNA: TGTGCCAGCAGTAGGGGACTAGCGGGTTCTAGCACAGATACGCAGTATTTT.

The J gene is TRBJ1-1, the V gene TRBV30, with D possibly being TRBD1 (5 bases). Germline values: CDR1 GTSNPN, CDR2 SVGIG (reference sequence). There are 13 residues in the CDR3. V was shortened by 4 bases and J by 4 bases, with 13 bases between the two germline ends. The CDR3 DNA reads as TGTGCCTGGACTCGGTCGGGGGGCACTGAAGCTTTCTTT. Its translation is CAWTRSGGTEAFF.

This clone was seen only once. The J gene is TRBJ2-1, the V gene TRBV10-2; TRBD2 might be the D (6 bases). V lost 2 bases and J 12 bases, leaving 20 bases between the germline ends. CDR1 is WSHSY and CDR2 is SAAADI in the germline V gene. This CDR3 has 15 amino acids. Here the CDR3 DNA reads TGCGCCAGCAGTGAGACCAGGGACTCAAGAGACTCGCAGTTCTTC. Protein product: CASSETRDSRDSQFF.

The chain joins TRBV5-1 to TRBJ1-5, with D possibly being TRBD1 (6 bases). This CDR3 is 16 amino acids long. Germline CDR1 SGHRS, CDR2 YFSETQ. The V and J ends lost 4 bases and 0 bases respectively, with 14 bases between them. CDR3 DNA: TGCGCCAGCAGCCGACAAAGAGGGGGTAGCAATCAGCCCCAGCATTTT. Encoded protein: CASSRQRGGSNQPQHF. Combining the CDR3 with reference TRBV5-1 and TRBJ1-5 gives the whole variable domain KAGVTQTPRYLIKTRGQQVTLSCSPISGHRSVSWYQQTPGQGLQFLFEYFSETQRNKGNFPGRFSGRQFSNSRSEMNVSTLELGDSALYLCASSRQRGGSNQPQHFGDGTRLSIL.

The gene calls are TRBV15 and TRBJ2-5; 9 bases agree with TRBD1. The CDR3 has 15 residues. Germline trimming cut 0 bases from V and 7 bases from J; bases unmatched to any gene: 6. Germline loops: CDR1 LNHNV, CDR2 YYDKDF (reference sequence). In DNA form, the CDR3 reads TGTGCCACCAGCAGAGATACAGGGGGCGCCGGGACCCAGTACTTC. Protein sequence: CATSRDTGGAGTQYF.